This T cell receptor (beta chain) was retrieved from a study of blood T cells in healthy people across ages. Study findings and constraints: TCR beta diversity per million T cells fell roughly linearly with age. Donor CMV status was unknown, possibly confounding expanded clonotype changes. Conclusively comparing naive with antigen-experienced cells was impossible with unsorted PBMCs.

Trimming took off 1 base at V and 4 bases at J, with 9 bases between the two ends. The germline V gene encodes CDR1 SGHVS and CDR2 FQNEAQ. This CDR3 is built from 14 residues. Primers used in a second PCR of about 7 to 12 cycles were a sample-barcoded 5' primer and a J-beta primer mix. Each CDR3 protein is one row after TCRdb ran MiXCR on the 5' RACE reads. The sample comprises about 1.5 million distinct CDR3 sequences, roughly 43% of which are singletons, and over 3.5% rests with the top ten. A few counts support this clonotype. No antigen is known for it. This chain joins TRBV7-8 and TRBJ2-3, with D perhaps matching TRBD1 or TRBD2 (5 bases each). This TCR came from a woman younger than 35 in good health. The sample consisted of blood. CDR3 bases: TGTGCCAGCAGCTTAGGGGGGATTTCAGATACGCAGTATTTT. Residues: CASSLGGISDTQYF.